This T cell receptor beta chain derives from a study of shared clonotypes between healthy human individuals. CDR1 is MNHEY and CDR2 is SVGAGI in the germline V gene. Between the trimmed V and J ends, which lost 0 bases and 4 bases, there was a span of 8 bases. The CDR3 is 14 residues long. The deep-level immunoSEQ assay was used. The repertoire was sequenced with immunoSEQ multiplex PCR; TCRdb's copy has only in-frame clones and lacks some. Seen here are a few million clones, nearly 97% observed once, and the top ten hold approximately 0.13%. Broader study findings: Clonotypes that were shared across a few donors made up roughly 5% of naive CD4 clonotypes.

Naive CD4+ cells were CD45RA-selected; the remaining cells were memory. About this clone: Its antigen is not known. In the same sample, other DNA sequences code for this CDR3.

V and J are TRBV6-5 and TRBJ2-3; D gene unclear. This TCR was sampled from a young man in good health. The sequenced sample consisted of naive CD4+ T cells sorted from blood. The sample's subset: CD45RA+ positively selected. This CDR3 is CASSYSRSPDTQYF. The DNA of the CDR3 is TGTGCCAGCAGTTACTCGAGAAGTCCAGATACGCAGTATTTT.